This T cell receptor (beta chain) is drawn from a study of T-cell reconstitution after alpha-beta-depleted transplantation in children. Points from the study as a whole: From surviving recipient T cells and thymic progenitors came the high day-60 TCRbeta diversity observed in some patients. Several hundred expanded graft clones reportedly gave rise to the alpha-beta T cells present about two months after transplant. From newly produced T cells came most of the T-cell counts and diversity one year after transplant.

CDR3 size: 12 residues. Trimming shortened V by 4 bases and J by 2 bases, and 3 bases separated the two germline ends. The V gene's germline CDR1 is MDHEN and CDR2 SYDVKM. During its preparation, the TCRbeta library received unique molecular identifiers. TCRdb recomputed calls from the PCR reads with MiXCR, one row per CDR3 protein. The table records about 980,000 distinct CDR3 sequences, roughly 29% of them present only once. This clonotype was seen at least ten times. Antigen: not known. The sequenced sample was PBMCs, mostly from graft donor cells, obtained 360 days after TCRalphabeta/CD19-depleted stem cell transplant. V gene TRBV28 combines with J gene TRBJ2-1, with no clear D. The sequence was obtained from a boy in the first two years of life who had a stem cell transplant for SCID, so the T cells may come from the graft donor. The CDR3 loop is CASSSAYNEQFF. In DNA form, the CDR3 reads TGTGCCAGCAGTTCGGCCTACAATGAGCAGTTCTTC.